This is a list of T cell receptor beta chains from one sample in a study of PD-L1 blockade in urothelial cancer. TCRdb's table, derived via immunoSEQ multiplex PCR, lists solely in-frame clones and lacks some. The sample carries 35,000 to 45,000 clones, over 65% recorded once. Sequenced here: PBMCs, sampled around atezolizumab (anti-PD-L1) treatment. The receptors derive from a man between 35 and 55 years old with urothelial cancer. CDR3s include the opening cysteine and the closing phenylalanine or tryptophan. The order of the fields is J gene, D gene, clone size, V gene, CDR3 DNA, CDR3 protein. D genes are given only for firm matches. Some rows have no size entry. The others give once, few or many, or a class for an expanded clone.

TRBJ1-1	NA	NA	TRBV5-6	TGTGCCAGCAGCTTGGGGGAAAACCTCCGGGGCACTGAAGCTTTCTTT	CASSLGENLRGTEAFF
TRBJ2-1	TRBD2	NA	TRBV7-3	TGTGCCAGCAGTCCTGGACTAGCGGGGGAGCAGTTCTTC	CASSPGLAGEQFF
TRBJ2-4	NA	NA	TRBV2	TGTGCCAGTAAATCCCAGGGCACAGCCAAAAACATTCAGTACTTC	CASKSQGTAKNIQYF
TRBJ1-1	NA	NA	TRBV28	TGTGCCAGCAGTTTCCGAGGAGGGTTAGCTTTCTTT	CASSFRGGLAFF
TRBJ2-3	TRBD1	NA	TRBV9	TGTGCCAGCAGCCTGACAGGGAAACACACAGATACGCAGTATTTT	CASSLTGKHTDTQYF
TRBJ2-3	NA	once	TRBV27	TGTGCCAGCGGGCTCTCTAGCACAGATACGCAGTATTTT	CASGLSSTDTQYF
TRBJ2-3	NA	NA	TRBV4-1	TGCGCCAGCAGCCAAGCCTTACTAGTCGGTGGAGATACGCAGTATTTT	CASSQALLVGGDTQYF
TRBJ2-7	NA	NA	TRBV30	TGTGCCTGGAGTGTAACACTATCTGCCGAGCAGTACTTC	CAWSVTLSAEQYF
TRBJ2-5	NA	NA	TRBV2	TGTGCCAGCAGCGGACAGCGCCAAGAGACCCAGTACTTC	CASSGQRQETQYF
TRBJ1-3	NA	NA	TRBV28	TGTGCCAGCAGTTTAGGGTTCGGGGGGCTCGGAAACACCATATATTTT	CASSLGFGGLGNTIYF
TRBJ2-2	NA	once	TRBV11-2	TGTGCCAGCAGCGCGGGACTGAGATCGACCGGGGAGCTGTTTTTT	CASSAGLRSTGELFF
TRBJ2-2	NA	NA	TRBV28	TGTGCCAGCAGCAGGGCCAGTCAGAACACCGGGGAGCTGTTTTTT	CASSRASQNTGELFF
TRBJ2-3	NA	once	TRBV28	TGTGCCAGCAGTCCACTTCCAGGGACAACCAACACAGATACGCAGTATTTT	CASSPLPGTTNTDTQYF
TRBJ2-7	TRBD1	NA	TRBV6-1	TGTGCCAGCAGCCGTACAGGGGGCGAGTACGAGCAGTACTTC	CASSRTGGEYEQYF
TRBJ1-5	NA	NA	TRBV27	TGTGCCAGCAGTTTTTCGAGGGATCAGCCCCAGCATTTT	CASSFSRDQPQHF
TRBJ1-2	TRBD1	NA	TRBV5-1	TGCGCCAGCAGCTCGGGACAGGGTGTGTCTGGCTACACCTTC	CASSSGQGVSGYTF
TRBJ2-7	TRBD1	NA	TRBV11-2	TGTGCCAGCAGATCGGTCAGGGGGCAATACGAGCAGTACTTC	CASRSVRGQYEQYF
TRBJ2-7	TRBD2	few	TRBV7-2	TGTGCCAGCAGCTTAATTCTAGCGGGAGGGGATGAGCAGTACTTC	CASSLILAGGDEQYF